This T cell receptor beta chain is from a study of blood T cell repertoires in COVID-19. Study in general: Sites in the United States, Italy and Spain provided acute and convalescent COVID-19 samples.

With V trimmed by 4 bases and J by 2 bases, 7 bases remained unmatched. Looked up from germline, CDR1 is SGHNT and CDR2 is YENEEA. The CDR3 consists of 16 residues. Original processing methods: Amplifying reference gene primers gave estimates of nucleated cell counts. This table comes from immunoSEQ multiplex PCR, and its TCRdb copy is limited to in-frame clones, with some not included. V and J calls and clone size are copied from that table; D and trimming were computed from the DNA. In the table there are a few hundred thousand clones, over 75% of which are singletons. The V and J genes are TRBV11-3 and TRBJ2-2; 7 positions agree with TRBD1. Sequencing was done on a sample of PBMCs or T cells enriched from blood (not recorded which). The receptor was derived from a woman aged 18-29 years who had recovered from COVID-19. This CDR3 reads CASSSDREGNTGELFF. The CDR3 coding sequence is TGTGCCAGCAGCTCCGACAGGGAAGGAAACACCGGGGAGCTGTTTTTT.